The 13 T cell receptor beta chains listed next were all sequenced from one sample in a study of blood T cells in healthy people across ages. It was with a sample-barcoded 5' primer and a J-beta primer mix that a second PCR of about 6 to 11 cycles was run. MiXCR was run by TCRdb on the 5' RACE reads, yielding one entry per CDR3 protein. The sample has around 800,000 distinct CDR3 sequences; roughly 60% are singletons. The specimen sequenced was blood. The receptor source for this set is a man aged 25 to 40 in good health.

This clonotype was counted a few times. The chain couples TRBV6-5 to TRBJ1-2; 8 bases agree with TRBD1. Trimming cost V 0 bases and J 4 bases; bases outside gene matches: 10. Looked up from germline, CDR1 is MNHEY and CDR2 is SVGAGI. The CDR3 is 17 amino acids. Written as DNA, the CDR3 is TGTGCCAGCAGTTACTCGCAACTGGACAGGGCTCCCTATGGCTACACCTTC. Encoded protein: CASSYSQLDRAPYGYTF.

This chain uses TRBV7-3 with TRBJ2-2; TRBD1 agrees at 12 bases. Germline-derived CDR1 and CDR2 are SGHTA and FQGTGA. This CDR3 spans 17 amino acids. Germline trimming cut 5 bases from V and 6 bases from J; bases unmatched to any gene: 10. The CDR3 bases are TGTGCCAGCAGCACCGGGACAGGGGGCGTCCTCCCCGGGGAGCTGTTTTTT. Protein sequence: CASSTGTGGVLPGELFF.

This chain links TRBV6-1 with TRBJ1-4; D possibly corresponds to TRBD1 (5 bases). The V end was cut by 5 bases, the J end by 2 bases, with 15 bases between. The CDR3 runs 16 residues. The germline gives CDR1 MNHNS, CDR2 SASEGT. The CDR3 sequence is CASSLRPQGTNEKLFF. The CDR3 bases are TGTGCCAGCAGTCTCCGACCGCAGGGTACTAATGAAAAACTGTTTTTT.

This chain joins TRBV30 and TRBJ2-5; TRBD1 matches at 10 bases. With the DNA end fitting TRBJ2-7 better, the J assignment may be wrong. The CDR3 contains 15 residues. Germline V gene lookup returns CDR1 GTSNPN and CDR2 SVGIG (reference sequence). The CDR3, as DNA: TGTGCCTGGAGTGTACTTGGGACAGGGGTGGACGAGCAGTACTTC. Amino acids: CAWSVLGTGVDEQYF.

The count of this clonotype is one. The chain recombines TRBV15 with TRBJ2-1; 10 bases match TRBD2. The trim removed 1 base at V and 7 bases at J, leaving 4 bases unmatched. Germline CDR1 and CDR2: LNHNV and YYDKDF (reference sequence). The CDR3 extends over 15 amino acids. In nucleotides, the CDR3 is TGTGCCACCAGCAGAGTTACTAGCGGGGCGAATGAGCAGTTCTTC. The encoded protein is CATSRVTSGANEQFF.

V usage is TRBV6-5 and J usage is TRBJ1-5; 8 bases fit TRBD1. J gave up 4 bases and V 7 bases, and 12 bases lay outside the gene matches. Germline CDR1 and CDR2: MNHEY and SVGAGI. This CDR3 spans 16 amino acids. The CDR3 sequence: CASTLTGAQVNQPQHF. The CDR3 DNA sequence: TGTGCCAGCACTCTGACAGGGGCGCAGGTGAATCAGCCCCAGCATTTT.

V gene TRBV7-2 combines with J gene TRBJ2-1; D ambiguous. Germline loops: CDR1 SGHTA, CDR2 FQGNSA. V was trimmed by 3 bases and J by 4 bases, leaving 13 bases between them. CDR3 length: 15 amino acids. This chain's CDR3 is CASSFLRTGYNEQFF. CDR3 DNA: TGTGCCAGCAGCTTCCTGAGGACCGGTTACAATGAGCAGTTCTTC.

This sequence joins TRBV7-3 and TRBJ1-1; tentative D call: TRBD1 (5 bases). Per the germline V gene, CDR1 is SGHTA and CDR2 is FQGTGA. V gave up 3 bases and J gave up 4 bases, with 24 bases separating them. The CDR3 is 18 amino acids. The CDR3 is CASSFPSLLRGQGTEAFF. The CDR3 DNA is TGTGCCAGCAGCTTCCCATCCCTGTTGCGGGGCCAGGGCACTGAAGCTTTCTTT.

V usage is TRBV9 and J usage is TRBJ2-2; 13 nucleotides match TRBD2. Germline V gene sequence: CDR1 SGDLS, CDR2 YYNGEE. The CDR3 is 16 residues long. Trimming at V came to 4 bases and at J to 5 bases, leaving 5 bases not matched to a gene. The CDR3: CASSLGTSGETGELFF. CDR3 nucleotides: TGTGCCAGCAGCCTCGGGACTAGCGGGGAGACCGGGGAGCTGTTTTTT.

The V gene is TRBV3-1, the J gene TRBJ1-3, with D unclear. This CDR3 spans 15 amino acids. Trimming left V 4 bases short and J 2 bases short, with 12 bases between. CDR1 LGHDT and CDR2 YNNKEL come from the germline V gene (reference sequence). CDR3 sequence (DNA): TGTGCCAGCAGCCCCGGCGAGGGAGCTGGAAACACCATATATTTT. Amino acids: CASSPGEGAGNTIYF.

The chain couples TRBV5-1 to TRBJ2-1, with 8 positions matching TRBD1. This CDR3 has 15 residues. Looked up from germline, CDR1 is SGHRS and CDR2 is YFSETQ. Germline trimming cut 3 bases from V and 12 bases from J; bases unmatched to any gene: 14. CDR3 in amino acids: CASSWEQGAADTQFF. Written as DNA, the CDR3 is TGCGCCAGCAGCTGGGAGCAGGGGGCGGCAGATACGCAGTTCTTC. The complete variable domain, with remaining parts taken from reference TRBV5-1 and TRBJ2-1, reads KAGVTQTPRYLIKTRGQQVTLSCSPISGHRSVSWYQQTPGQGLQFLFEYFSETQRNKGNFPGRFSGRQFSNSRSEMNVSTLELGDSALYLCASSWEQGAADTQFFGPGTRLTVL.

The CDR3 DNA is TGTGCCAGCAGCCCGACGGTGGACAATGAGCAGTTCTTC. This encodes CASSPTVDNEQFF. The rearrangement joins TRBV7-3 to TRBJ2-1; no definite D call. CDR3 length: 13 residues. Trimming pared 5 bases from V and 5 bases from J, leaving 10 bases between. Per germline, CDR1 SGHTA and CDR2 FQGTGA.

This rearrangement joins TRBV20-1 to TRBJ2-5, with TRBD1 identical over 7 bases. This CDR3 is 13 amino acids long. The V segment lost 4 bases and the J segment 5 bases; nucleotides outside the gene matches: 7. Germline CDR1 reads DFQATT; CDR2 reads SNEGSKA (reference sequence). CDR3 protein: CSAIPGTAETQYF. CDR3 nucleotides: TGCAGTGCTATCCCCGGGACAGCGGAGACCCAGTACTTC.